Listed below are T cell receptor beta chains from one sample, sequenced in a study of shared clonotypes between healthy human individuals. Libraries were prepared by immunoSEQ multiplex PCR; TCRdb keeps only in-frame clonotypes and omits some of them. The sample has roughly 1,500,000 clones; approximately 98% are singletons. The specimen was naive CD4+ T cells sorted from blood. The receptors derive from a man aged 30 to 45 in good health. Each CDR3 is given with its conserved first and last residue. A D gene is named only where the DNA matches it firmly. Clone sizes are given selectively: once, few, many, or a class where the clone is expanded.

cdr3_length,clone_size,d_call,v_call,j_call,cdr3_nt,cdr3_aa
17,.,.,TRBV4-3,TRBJ2-2,TGCGCCAGCAGCCAAGATCCAGGGGCGTCAAACACCGGGGAGCTGTTTTTT,CASSQDPGASNTGELFF
16,.,TRBD1,TRBV27,TRBJ2-7,TGTGCCAGCAGTTTATACAGGACAGGGAGCTCCTACGAGCAGTACTTC,CASSLYRTGSSYEQYF
15,.,.,TRBV6-1,TRBJ1-2,TGTGCCAGCAGTGTAGGGGGGCTGAATAACTATGGCTACACCTTC,CASSVGGLNNYGYTF
14,.,.,TRBV6-5,TRBJ2-7,TGTGCCAGCAGTTACGTTCAGGGGGGTGTCGAGCAGTACTTC,CASSYVQGGVEQYF
16,.,.,TRBV19,TRBJ1-4,TGTGCCAGTAGTGCGGGGGCCCCGGCCACTAATGAAAAACTGTTTTTT,CASSAGAPATNEKLFF
13,.,.,TRBV5-1,TRBJ1-1,TGCGCCAGCAGCTTGGTAGTAGGCACTGAAGCTTTCTTT,CASSLVVGTEAFF
13,.,.,TRBV19,TRBJ2-7,TGTGCCACCGAATCTAGCTTCTCCTACGAGCAGTACTTC,CATESSFSYEQYF
16,once,TRBD2,TRBV5-1,TRBJ2-3,TGCGCCAGCAGCCCTAGGACTAGCGTAGTCACAGATACGCAGTATTTT,CASSPRTSVVTDTQYF
13,.,.,TRBV2,TRBJ2-5,TGTGCCAGCAATTGGCAGGGCCAAGAGACCCAGTACTTC,CASNWQGQETQYF
14,once,.,TRBV14,TRBJ2-7,TGTGCCAGCAGCCTCCTTGGGGGCGGCTACGAGCAGTACTTC,CASSLLGGGYEQYF
16,.,.,TRBV9,TRBJ2-3,TGTGCCAGCAGCGTAGGCAGGGGCCCTGGCACAGATACGCAGTATTTT,CASSVGRGPGTDTQYF
15,.,TRBD2,TRBV2,TRBJ2-2,TGTGCCAGCATCGGGCCTAGCGGGAGGTCCGGGGAGCTGTTTTTT,CASIGPSGRSGELFF
18,.,.,TRBV7-6,TRBJ1-3,TGTGCCAGCAGCTTAAGGTTGGGGGGGGTCCGAACTGGAAACACCATATATTTT,CASSLRLGGVRTGNTIYF
16,once,TRBD1,TRBV5-4,TRBJ2-3,TGTGCCAGCAGCCAAACCGGGACAGCTAGCACAGATACGCAGTATTTT,CASSQTGTASTDTQYF
11,once,.,TRBV6-5,TRBJ2-7,TGTGCCTCAACCGGGATCTACGAGCAGTACTTC,CASTGIYEQYF
11,.,.,TRBV2,TRBJ2-1,TGTGCCAGCGACCGGTGGGAGAAGCAGTTCTTC,CASDRWEKQFF
18,.,.,TRBV5-8,TRBJ1-5,TGTGCCAGCAGCCCAGGTTTAGGGCAGGCCGCCTACAATCAGCCCCAGCATTTT,CASSPGLGQAAYNQPQHF
14,.,.,TRBV5-1,TRBJ2-6,TGCGCCAGCAGCTTCACCTCTGGGGCCAACGTCCTGACTTTC,CASSFTSGANVLTF
18,.,.,TRBV11-2,TRBJ1-4,TGTGCCAGCAGCTTAGGTCCCCGACGGAGTGCAACTAATGAAAAACTGTTTTTT,CASSLGPRRSATNEKLFF
13,.,.,TRBV6-6,TRBJ2-7,TGTGCCAGCAGTTTTGACGGGAACTACGAGCAGTACTTC,CASSFDGNYEQYF
13,.,TRBD1,TRBV19,TRBJ1-2,TGTGCCAGTAGTATACTGACAGGGAAAGGCTACACCTTC,CASSILTGKGYTF
14,.,.,TRBV4-3,TRBJ1-5,TGCGCCAGCAGCCAAAAGGGGTTCGGTCAGCCCCAGCATTTT,CASSQKGFGQPQHF
14,once,TRBD2,TRBV19,TRBJ2-7,TGTGCCAGTAGCAATAGCGGGAGGGCCGTGGAGCAGTACTTC,CASSNSGRAVEQYF
15,.,.,TRBV5-1,TRBJ2-3,TGCGCCAGCAAATACTCCGGACAGAACACAGATACGCAGTATTTT,CASKYSGQNTDTQYF
13,once,.,TRBV28,TRBJ1-1,TGTGCCAGCAGCACTGTACCGGGCCTTAAAGCTTTCTTT,CASSTVPGLKAFF
16,.,TRBD2,TRBV4-2,TRBJ2-1,TGTGCCAGCAGCCACCCCCCCCGGGGGGGCTACAATGAGCAGTTCTTC,CASSHPPRGGYNEQFF
17,once,.,TRBV19,TRBJ2-3,TGTGCCAGTAGTATCAATCGGGGTCCTACTTTCACAGATACGCAGTATTTT,CASSINRGPTFTDTQYF
15,.,.,TRBV4-2,TRBJ1-2,TGTGCCAGCAGCCAAGAGAAGGGCCTCAACTATGGCTACACCTTC,CASSQEKGLNYGYTF
17,.,TRBD2,TRBV4-1,TRBJ2-3,TGCGCCAGCAGCCACTGGGGGACTAGCGCCAGCACAGATACGCAGTATTTT,CASSHWGTSASTDTQYF
16,once,TRBD2,TRBV15,TRBJ2-1,TGTGCCACCAGCAGACAGGCGGGAGCGAGCTACAATGAGCAGTTCTTC,CATSRQAGASYNEQFF
17,.,TRBD2,TRBV5-6,TRBJ2-5,TGTGCCAGCAGCTTGGGGACTAGCGGGAGGTACCAAGAGACCCAGTACTTC,CASSLGTSGRYQETQYF
15,.,TRBD2,TRBV6-5,TRBJ2-7,TGTGCCAGCAGGCTAGCGGTTGGAAGCTCCTACGAGCAGTACTTC,CASRLAVGSSYEQYF
15,.,.,TRBV21-1,TRBJ2-5,TGTGCCAGCAGAACCTCGACGACAGGACAAGAGACCCAGTACTTC,CASRTSTTGQETQYF
13,.,.,TRBV28,TRBJ2-7,TGTGCCAGCAGTTTCTGGGGAACTCACGAGCAGTACTTC,CASSFWGTHEQYF
15,.,TRBD1,TRBV4-2,TRBJ1-1,TGTGCCAGCAGCCAAGGCAGGGGGCTGAACACTGAAGCTTTCTTT,CASSQGRGLNTEAFF
16,once,TRBD1,TRBV6-1,TRBJ2-2,TGTGCCAGCAGTGAAGGCGGGACAGGGCATGCCGGGGAGCTGTTTTTT,CASSEGGTGHAGELFF
13,.,.,TRBV6-5,TRBJ2-5,TGTGCCAGCAGTCCGCGGGCCCAAGAGACCCAGTACTTC,CASSPRAQETQYF
16,.,.,TRBV7-2,TRBJ1-5,TGTGCCAGCAGCCTCCGACATTCCACCGTCTTAGGGCCCCAGCATTTT,CASSLRHSTVLGPQHF
11,.,.,TRBV30,TRBJ1-1,TGTGCCTGGAGTATAGGACAGGAAGCTTTCTTT,CAWSIGQEAFF
12,.,TRBD1,TRBV29-1,TRBJ2-3,TGCAGCGTTTTGGGACAGGCAGATACGCAGTATTTT,CSVLGQADTQYF
16,.,TRBD1,TRBV10-2,TRBJ1-4,TGCGCCAGCAGTGAGTTTCGGGGGACAGATAATGAAAAACTGTTTTTT,CASSEFRGTDNEKLFF
15,.,.,TRBV18,TRBJ2-5,TGTGCCAGCTCACCGTTACCCGGGAACCAAGAGACCCAGTACTTC,CASSPLPGNQETQYF
14,.,.,TRBV19,TRBJ1-5,TGTGCCAGTAACCCTAAAACCATGGGTCAGCCCCAGCATTTT,CASNPKTMGQPQHF
15,.,TRBD2,TRBV18,TRBJ2-1,TGTGCCAGCTCCCAGAGCGGGAGCTCCTACAATGAGCAGTTCTTC,CASSQSGSSYNEQFF
15,.,.,TRBV7-9,TRBJ2-7,TGTGCCAGCAGCCCCGGGGGCGGGAGACTCTACGAGCAGTACTTC,CASSPGGGRLYEQYF
14,.,.,TRBV7-9,TRBJ2-1,TGTGCCAGCAGCTTAGAACAGGCATACAATGAGCAGTTCTTC,CASSLEQAYNEQFF
12,.,.,TRBV7-2,TRBJ2-1,TGTGCCAGCAGCTTAATTACTACTGATCAGTTCTTC,CASSLITTDQFF
12,.,.,TRBV30,TRBJ2-1,TGTGCCTGGTGGCGGACTTTCGGTGAGCAGTTCTTC,CAWWRTFGEQFF
15,.,.,TRBV7-2,TRBJ2-5,TGTGCCAGCAGCCGCCAGCCGACTAGGAGAGAGACCCAGTACTTC,CASSRQPTRRETQYF
17,.,TRBD1,TRBV7-9,TRBJ2-1,TGTGCCAGCAGCCAAGGACAGGGGGCAGAATCCGCGGATGAGCAGTTCTTC,CASSQGQGAESADEQFF
16,.,.,TRBV28,TRBJ1-5,TGTGCCAGCACCATTGGGGGCCTGAATAGCAATCAGCCCCAGCATTTT,CASTIGGLNSNQPQHF
13,.,.,TRBV10-1,TRBJ2-7,TGCGCCAGCAGTGAGTCGGGGAGGTACGAGCAGTACTTC,CASSESGRYEQYF
14,.,.,TRBV10-3,TRBJ1-1,TGTGCCATCAGTGACCCAACAGGGAACACTGAAGCTTTCTTT,CAISDPTGNTEAFF
14,.,TRBD1,TRBV7-9,TRBJ1-4,TGTGCCAGCACCCCCGGGACAGGGTATGAAAAACTGTTTTTT,CASTPGTGYEKLFF
12,.,.,TRBV15,TRBJ2-7,TGTGCCACCAGCCGGGACGCCGACGAGCAGTACTTC,CATSRDADEQYF